What follows describes a single TCR beta chain. Antigen unknown. CDR3 length: 15 amino acids. Looked up from germline, CDR1 is MDHEN and CDR2 is SYDVKM. The V end lost 7 bases, the J end lost 7 bases, and 23 bases lay between the germline ends. Measured with immunoSEQ multiplex PCR; TCRdb has only the in-frame clones, and not every one. Of around 550,000 clones in the sample, 90% to 97% were seen once. This specimen comes from a study of shared clonotypes between healthy human individuals. Regarding the study as a whole: An expected dependence of interdonor clonotype sharing on sequencing depth was noted. Sample collection involved blood only; tissue repertoires are likely different.

The chain is built from TRBV28 and TRBJ2-7; D gene uncertain. The source is a woman in her 30s in good health. Sequences were obtained from naive CD4+ T cells sorted from blood. The subset was: CD45RA+ positively selected. The CDR3 loop reads CASTPRAGRFSEQYF. DNA of the CDR3: TGTGCCAGCACTCCCCGGGCAGGTCGGTTTAGTGAGCAGTACTTC.